There are a few counts of the clone carrying this T cell receptor (beta chain). The antigen is unknown. The treatment was: roughly nine-day PBMC culture with coronavirus spike peptide pools or control peptides (ViraFEST assay). These data belong to a study of vaccination and CD4 T cells after COVID-19. In the study overall: For control cultures, the treatment was a CEFX pool, an HIV-1 Nef pool, or no peptide.

Sequencing of DNA taken from cultured CD4+ T cells relied on the Oncomine TCR Beta short-read assay. In TCRdb, the PCR reads were re-called with MiXCR into one record per CDR3 protein. This table holds around 10,000 distinct CDR3 sequences, around 60% found once. General observations from the study: SARS-CoV-2-reactive clonotypes rose nonsignificantly, with the median going from approximately 21 to 40. Convalescent patients gained a median 86.3% of their reactive clones only post-vaccination.

The germline V gene has CDR1 SNHLY and CDR2 FYNNEI. The CDR3 runs to 11 residues. The V end was cut by 6 bases, the J end by 8 bases, with 10 bases between. The sample consisted of CD4+ T cells from blood, cultured in vitro. This chain connects TRBV2 to TRBJ1-2; D gene uncertain. The source of this sequence is a human donor who had recovered from COVID-19. This CDR3 reads CASRYLEGYTF. For the CDR3, the DNA is TGTGCCAGCAGGTACCTAGAAGGCTACACCTTC.